Included here is one TCR beta chain sequence, with context. The time point is: peripheral blood 6 weeks after treatment start. This entry belongs to a study of PD-L1 blockade in urothelial cancer. Study details: Enrolled patients had been treated previously with 0 to 3 chemotherapy regimens. Blood was subjected to analysis at 3 weeks (second dose) and 6 weeks following treatment start.

Assay: immunoSEQ multiplex PCR; the TCRdb copy retains only in-frame clones and omits some. This table has about 40,000 clones, around four fifths appearing once. The length of the CDR3 is 17 residues. The V gene's germline CDR1 is SGHNT and CDR2 YYREEE (reference sequence). Trimming took 6 bases from V and 8 from J; bases not matched to a gene: 20. The chain combines TRBV5-4 with TRBJ1-2; 9 bases are a match to TRBD1. Specimen: PBMCs, collected around atezolizumab (anti-PD-L1) treatment. The receptor's source is a man aged 40-49 years with urothelial cancer. The CDR3 loop is CASNPGVQGASIGGYTF. The CDR3 coding sequence is TGTGCCAGCAACCCGGGGGTACAGGGGGCGTCAATAGGCGGCTACACCTTC.